This T cell receptor beta chain stems from a study of CD8 T cells in ankylosing spondylitis. Whole-study results and caveats: Earlier studies detected some motif variants in reactive arthritis synovial fluid and blood. Clones linked to the disease showed a CD8+ phenotype. They occurred at relatively low frequencies in peripheral blood. Significant enrichment of disease-linked clones was reported in matched ankylosing spondylitis synovial fluid. What appeared characteristic of ankylosing spondylitis blood was a TCR beta motif of several highly homologous variants.

A quantitative 5'-RACE method, one with molecular barcodes, was used to make TCR beta libraries. TCRdb recomputed calls from the 5' RACE reads with MiXCR, one row per CDR3 protein. The sample lists some 840,000 distinct CDR3 sequences, around 11% seen once, with approximately 0.46% in the top ten. This clonotype was counted a few times. What it binds is unknown. The clonotype was recovered from a male donor with ankylosing spondylitis. Sequences were obtained from blood, either unsorted or a sorted T cell fraction (not recorded which).

Here the CDR3 reads CSAKEFRIAYPYEQYF. CDR3 nucleotides: TGCAGTGCTAAAGAATTCCGGATCGCTTATCCCTACGAGCAGTACTTC. The chain joins TRBV20-1 to TRBJ2-7; D is uncertain. Trimming removed 4 bases at V and 2 bases at J, with 21 bases between. The CDR3 totals 16 residues. Germline loops: CDR1 DFQATT, CDR2 SNEGSKA (reference sequence).